A selection of T cell receptor beta chains follows, all from one sample in a study of vaccination and CD4 T cells after COVID-19. From the PCR reads, TCRdb called clonotypes with MiXCR, one entry per CDR3 protein. The table records 25,000 or so distinct CDR3 sequences, under 65% of them present only once. The sequences come from CD4+ T cells from blood, collected before SARS-CoV-2 vaccination. These receptors all stem from a human donor who had recovered from COVID-19. The CDR3 runs from the conserved cysteine through the conserved F or W.

j_gene,v_gene,len,CDR3aa
TRBJ1-5,TRBV25-1,14,CASSEAGGGQPQHF
TRBJ2-5,TRBV20-1,15,CSARVSGVLTETQYF
TRBJ2-5,TRBV5-4,15,CASSFRLAGEETQYF
TRBJ2-7,TRBV6-1,13,CASKLTGGHEQYF
TRBJ2-3,TRBV19,17,CASSIRNGVLSTDTQYF
TRBJ1-1,TRBV2,14,CASSEEGAYTEAFF
TRBJ1-6,TRBV20-1,11,CSARLGGPLHF
TRBJ1-2,TRBV7-3,13,CASSRTGAAGYTF
TRBJ2-3,TRBV6-5,15,CASSYSGVSTDTQYF
TRBJ2-2,TRBV6-2/TRBV6-3,15,CASSYATAATGELFF
TRBJ1-5,TRBV6-2/TRBV6-3,14,CASSPHRGNQPQHF
TRBJ2-7,TRBV7-9,12,CASSLTSYEQYF
TRBJ2-3,TRBV6-1,13,CASSLGRTDTQYF
TRBJ2-1,TRBV24-1,15,CATKGGLRENNEQFF
TRBJ1-1,TRBV19,15,CASRTQGQANTEAFF
TRBJ1-2,TRBV20-1,12,CSASRNNYGYTF
TRBJ2-5,TRBV6-1,12,CASKGNRETQYF
TRBJ2-1,TRBV28,15,CASSPPGRGSDEQFF
TRBJ1-2,TRBV2,15,CASRTNRGGSEGYTF
TRBJ2-7,TRBV15,14,CATSREDSSYEQYF
TRBJ1-5,TRBV12-3/TRBV12-4,13,CAGALGGNQPQHF
TRBJ2-6,TRBV7-3,19,CASSHLPGLGVAGANVLTF
TRBJ2-1,TRBV5-4,12,CASSFTYNEQFF
TRBJ1-4,TRBV6-1,14,CASRTGGLNEKLFF
TRBJ2-7,TRBV11-1,12,CASSLGAYEQYF
TRBJ2-1,TRBV24-1,19,CATSSVGLAGARSYNEQFF
TRBJ2-5,TRBV18,13,CASSPDRAETQYF
TRBJ2-7,TRBV7-2,14,CASSVLAGGIEQYF
TRBJ2-1,TRBV20-1,16,CSARDFRDGTYNEQFF
TRBJ2-2,TRBV20-1,14,CSARAHKGVGELFF
TRBJ2-7,TRBV20-1,13,CSASKWDSYEQYF
TRBJ2-7,TRBV7-9,16,CASSLVGGRSSYEQYF
TRBJ2-1,TRBV5-4,18,CASSRPSSSGRGYNEQFF
TRBJ2-7,TRBV10-3,15,CAISESGVSTLEQYF
TRBJ2-7,TRBV7-6,13,CASSRIAGERQYF
TRBJ2-5,TRBV12-3/TRBV12-4,15,CASSLEGLAGETQYF
TRBJ2-5,TRBV20-1,13,CSANDDNQETQYF
TRBJ2-1,TRBV4-2,16,CASSQEASGAYNEQFF
TRBJ1-2,TRBV29-1,11,CSVVGSYGYTF
TRBJ2-2,TRBV20-1,13,CSARHAMPGELFF
TRBJ1-2,TRBV2,12,CASSESGYGYTF
TRBJ1-2,TRBV19,14,CASSSNSNAYGYTF
TRBJ1-5,TRBV20-1,14,CSASGTSMAQPQHF
TRBJ1-2,TRBV7-9,15,CASSTQGGGNYGYTF
TRBJ1-4,TRBV28,15,CASSGTGTGGEKLFF
TRBJ1-6,TRBV27,15,CASRDRGGYNSPLHF